Below, 4 T cell receptor beta chains from the same sample are listed, as sequenced in a study of blood T cell repertoires in COVID-19. Profiling relied on immunoSEQ multiplex PCR, and the TCRdb table lists in-frame clones only, not all of them. Here the sample spans more than 95,000 clones, 70% to 85% being singletons. Specimen: peripheral blood. The receptors were sampled from a woman over 75 with active or convalescent COVID-19.

V is TRBV7-2 and J is TRBJ1-1; D is ambiguous. Trimming stripped 5 bases from V and 9 bases from J, with 19 bases between. The CDR3 covers 14 residues. The germline gives CDR1 SGHTA, CDR2 FQGNSA. The CDR3 reads CASSQSPAITQAFF. Written as DNA, the CDR3 is TGTGCCAGCAGCCAATCCCCCGCCATTACTCAAGCTTTCTTT.

This clone was observed a single time. The chain uses TRBV20-1 and TRBJ1-1; 7 nucleotides match TRBD1. The CDR3 covers 13 residues. V was pared by 3 bases and J by 5 bases, with 6 bases of the junction left unmatched. Per germline, CDR1 DFQATT and CDR2 SNEGSKA (reference sequence). This chain's CDR3 is CSASRQGRTEAFF. The CDR3 DNA follows: TGCAGTGCTAGTAGACAGGGCCGGACTGAAGCTTTCTTT.

This chain links TRBV9 with TRBJ2-1; D gene unclear. This CDR3 region has 12 residues. The V end lost 0 bases, the J end lost 7 bases, and 5 bases lay between the germline ends. Germline-derived CDR1 and CDR2 are SGDLS and YYNGEE. CDR3 in DNA: TGTGCCAGCAGCGTAGTGGAGAATGAGCAGTTCTTC. Its protein product is CASSVVENEQFF. The full variable domain, rest sourced from reference TRBV9 and TRBJ2-1, is DSGVTQTPKHLITATGQRVTLRCSPRSGDLSVYWYQQSLDQGLQFLIQYYNGEERAKGNILERFSAQQFPDLHSELNLSSLELGDSALYFCASSVVENEQFFGPGTRLTVL.

V usage is TRBV19 and J usage is TRBJ2-3, with 11 nucleotides matching TRBD2. The CDR3 sequence is 15 residues long. CDR1 and CDR2 (germline): LNHDA, SQIVND (reference sequence). V gave up 1 base and J gave up 6 bases; unmatched junction bases: 3. The CDR3 is CASSIGSGGVDTQYF. CDR3 bases: TGTGCCAGTAGTATAGGTAGCGGGGGGGTCGATACGCAGTATTTT.